The present entry profiles one T cell receptor (beta chain) with its context. Antigen specificity is unknown. Then a second PCR, running roughly 7 to 11 cycles, was carried out with a sample-barcoded 5' primer and a J-beta primer mix. TCRdb used MiXCR to reprocess the 5' RACE reads, holding one entry per CDR3 protein. The sample contains around 1,100,000 distinct CDR3 sequences, around two fifths of which appear only once. Germline CDR1 and CDR2: ENHRY and SYGVKD. Between the trimmed V and J ends, which lost 4 bases and 0 bases, there was a span of 9 bases. The CDR3 is 15 residues long. Every sample gave at least 5 micrograms of total RNA when it was extracted. This record comes from a study of blood T cells in healthy people across ages. Study-wide results and limits: Comparison with aged donors showed that long-lived donors had more naive CD4+ cells and higher diversity.

Sequencing was done on a sample of blood. This receptor was identified in a man aged 18 to 29 in good health. This sequence joins TRBV10-3 and TRBJ2-2, with TRBD2 as a possible D gene (5 bases). The CDR3 spells CAISASGTNTGELFF. CDR3 bases: TGTGCCATCAGTGCCTCGGGGACGAACACCGGGGAGCTGTTTTTT.